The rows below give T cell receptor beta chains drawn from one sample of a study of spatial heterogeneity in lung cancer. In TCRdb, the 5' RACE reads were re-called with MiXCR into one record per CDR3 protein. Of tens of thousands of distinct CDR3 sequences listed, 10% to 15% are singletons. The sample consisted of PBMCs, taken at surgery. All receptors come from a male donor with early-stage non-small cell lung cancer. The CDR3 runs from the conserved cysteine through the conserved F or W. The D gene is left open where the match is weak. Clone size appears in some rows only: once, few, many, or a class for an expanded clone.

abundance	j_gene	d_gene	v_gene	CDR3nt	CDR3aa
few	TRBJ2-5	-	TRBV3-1	TGTGCCAGCAGCCAAGATCGTGGACATCAAGAGACCCAGTACTTC	CASSQDRGHQETQYF
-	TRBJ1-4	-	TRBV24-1	TGTGCCACCAGTGATCCCTTGGGCCCTAATGAAAAACTGTTTTTT	CATSDPLGPNEKLFF
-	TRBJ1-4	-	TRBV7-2	TGTGCCAGCAGCTTTACAGGGTTGGGCGAAAAACTGTTTTTT	CASSFTGLGEKLFF
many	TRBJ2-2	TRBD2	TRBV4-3	TGCGCCAGCAGCCAAGATTGGGGACTAGCCACCAGTAACACCGGGGAGCTGTTTTTT	CASSQDWGLATSNTGELFF
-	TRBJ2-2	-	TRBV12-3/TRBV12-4	TGTGCCAGCAGTTTCCTCCAACTCAGACACGGGGAGCTGTTTTTT	CASSFLQLRHGELFF
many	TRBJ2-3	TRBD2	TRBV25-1	TGTGCCAGCAGTGAAAACCCCCTAGCGGGACCCACAGATACGCAGTATTTT	CASSENPLAGPTDTQYF
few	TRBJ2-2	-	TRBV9	TGTGCCAGCAGAGGGGACACCGGGGAGCTGTTTTTT	CASRGDTGELFF
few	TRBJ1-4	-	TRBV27	TGTGCCAGCAGTTTATTTTTGGGGGCAACTAATGAAAAACTGTTTTTT	CASSLFLGATNEKLFF
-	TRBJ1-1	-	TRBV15	TGTGCCACCAGCTATGGGCAGGGGTACACTGAAGCTTTCTTT	CATSYGQGYTEAFF
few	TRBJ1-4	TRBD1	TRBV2	TGTGCCACCCGGACAGGCAGTAATGAAAAACTGTTTTTT	CATRTGSNEKLFF
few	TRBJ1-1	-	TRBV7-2	TGTGCCAGCAGCTTATACACTGAAGCTTTCTTT	CASSLYTEAFF
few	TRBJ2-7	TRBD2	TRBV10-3	TGTGCCATCAGTCCTACTAGCGGGATCTCCTACGAGCAGTACTTC	CAISPTSGISYEQYF